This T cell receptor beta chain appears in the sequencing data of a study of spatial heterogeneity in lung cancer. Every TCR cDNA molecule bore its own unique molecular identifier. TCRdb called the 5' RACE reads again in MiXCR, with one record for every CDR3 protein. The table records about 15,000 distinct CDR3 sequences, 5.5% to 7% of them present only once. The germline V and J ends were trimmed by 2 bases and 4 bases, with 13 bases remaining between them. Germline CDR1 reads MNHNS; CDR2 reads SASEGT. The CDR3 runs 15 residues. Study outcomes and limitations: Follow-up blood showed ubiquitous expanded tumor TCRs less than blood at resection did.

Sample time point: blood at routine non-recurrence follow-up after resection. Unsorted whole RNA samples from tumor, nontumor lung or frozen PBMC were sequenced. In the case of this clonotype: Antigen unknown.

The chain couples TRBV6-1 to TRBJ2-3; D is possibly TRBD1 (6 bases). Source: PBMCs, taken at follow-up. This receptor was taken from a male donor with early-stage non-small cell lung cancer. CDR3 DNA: TGTGCCAGCAGTGAAACAGGGCAAGGCGCAGATACGCAGTATTTT. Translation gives CASSETGQGADTQYF.